The clone carrying this TCR beta chain turned up a few times. As part of library construction, unique molecular identifiers were attached to individual cDNA molecules. TCRdb re-called the 5' RACE reads with MiXCR, one entry per CDR3 protein. This table holds 85,000 to 90,000 distinct CDR3 sequences, 13% to 15% found once. The source of the sample is a study of early T cells in non-severe SARS-CoV-2 infection. Trimming removed 2 bases from V and 3 bases from J, with 11 bases in between. The CDR3 covers 14 residues. Germline CDR1 reads SQVTM; CDR2 reads ANQGSEA. The TCR was taken from an adult who was a healthcare worker with PCR-confirmed SARS-CoV-2 infection or an uninfected control (not recorded which). The sequenced material came from whole blood. The chain uses TRBV29-1 and TRBJ2-1, with D unresolved. The CDR3 DNA is TGCAGCGTTGAATGGCAGTCGAGCTACAATGAGCAGTTCTTC. Encoded protein: CSVEWQSSYNEQFF.